Here is one T cell receptor beta chain with its context. Antigen specificity is unknown. Unique molecular identifiers were incorporated when the TCRbeta library was constructed. One entry per CDR3 protein, called by TCRdb with MiXCR from the PCR reads. The sample includes more than 400,000 distinct CDR3 sequences, roughly 10% of them seen just once. CDR1 KGHSH and CDR2 LQKENI come from the germline V gene. V lost 2 bases and J 5 bases, leaving 17 bases between the germline ends. CDR3 length: 16 residues. These data come from a study of T-cell reconstitution after alpha-beta-depleted transplantation in children. Study observations and caveats: Surviving recipient T cells and intrathymic progenitors accounted for some patients' high TCRbeta diversity at day 60. When one year had passed after transplant, most T-cell counts and diversity came from newly produced T cells. Several hundred expanded graft clones reportedly gave rise to the alpha-beta T cells present about two months after transplant.

The rearrangement joins TRBV18 to TRBJ2-3; possible D gene TRBD1, 5 bases. The sample consisted of PBMCs, mostly from graft donor cells, taken 180 days after TCRalphabeta/CD19-depleted stem cell transplant. This TCR was recovered from a female patient between 2 and 15 years old who had a stem cell transplant for aplastic anemia, so the T cells may come from the graft donor. CDR3 nucleotide sequence: TGTGCCAGCTCACCAGCCGACAGCCACCTAGGAGATACGCAGTATTTT. Its translation is CASSPADSHLGDTQYF.